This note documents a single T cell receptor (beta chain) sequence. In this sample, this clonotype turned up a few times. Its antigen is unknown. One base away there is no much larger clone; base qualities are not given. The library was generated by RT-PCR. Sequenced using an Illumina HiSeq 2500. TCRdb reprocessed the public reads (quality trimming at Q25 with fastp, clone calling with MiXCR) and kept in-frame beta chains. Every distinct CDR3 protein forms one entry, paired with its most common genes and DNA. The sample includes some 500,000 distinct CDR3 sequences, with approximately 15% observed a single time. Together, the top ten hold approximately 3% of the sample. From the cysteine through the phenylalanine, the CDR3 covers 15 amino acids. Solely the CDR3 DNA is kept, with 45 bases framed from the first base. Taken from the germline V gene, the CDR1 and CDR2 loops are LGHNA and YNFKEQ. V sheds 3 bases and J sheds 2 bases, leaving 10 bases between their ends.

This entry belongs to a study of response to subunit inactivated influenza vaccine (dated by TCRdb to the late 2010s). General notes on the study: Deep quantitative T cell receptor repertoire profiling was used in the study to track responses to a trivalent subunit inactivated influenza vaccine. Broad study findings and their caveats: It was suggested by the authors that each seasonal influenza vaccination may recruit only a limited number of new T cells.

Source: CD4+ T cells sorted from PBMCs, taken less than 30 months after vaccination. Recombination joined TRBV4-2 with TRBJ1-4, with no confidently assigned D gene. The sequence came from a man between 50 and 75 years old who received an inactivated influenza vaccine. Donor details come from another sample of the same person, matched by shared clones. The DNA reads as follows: TGTGCCAGCAGCCACCCGGGTTCCACTAATGAAAAACTGTTTTTT. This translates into CASSHPGSTNEKLFF.